This note documents a single TCR beta chain sequence. The antigen is undetermined. Method: immunoSEQ multiplex PCR; TCRdb's copy keeps in-frame clones and lacks some. This listing includes about 140,000 clones. This sample was included in a study of T cell responses to AZD1222 COVID-19 vaccine. Study-wide results and caveats: Rises in breadth and depth of Spike-specific TCRs came after two AZD1222 doses.

Trimming removed 1 base from V and 3 bases from J; junction bases left unmatched: 12. Germline V gene lookup returns CDR1 MGHRA and CDR2 YSYEKL. The CDR3 runs to 17 residues. The chain couples TRBV4-1 to TRBJ2-7; 7 nucleotides match TRBD2. The sample taken for sequencing was peripheral blood. This TCR was recovered from an adult in good health. This CDR3 is CASSQGVVGAGLYEQYF. CDR3 sequence (DNA): TGCGCCAGCAGCCAAGGCGTGGTAGGAGCGGGGCTCTACGAGCAGTACTTC.